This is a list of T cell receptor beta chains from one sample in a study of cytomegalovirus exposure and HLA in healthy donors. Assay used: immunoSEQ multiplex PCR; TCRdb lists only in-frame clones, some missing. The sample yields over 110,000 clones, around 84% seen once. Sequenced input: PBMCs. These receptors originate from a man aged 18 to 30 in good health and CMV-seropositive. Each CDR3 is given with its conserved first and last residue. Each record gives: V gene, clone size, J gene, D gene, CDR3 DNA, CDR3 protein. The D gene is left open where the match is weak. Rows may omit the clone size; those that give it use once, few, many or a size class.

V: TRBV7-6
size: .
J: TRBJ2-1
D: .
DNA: TGTGCCAGCAGCATAGAGGGGCCGCCCTACAATGAGCAGTTCTTC
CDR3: CASSIEGPPYNEQFF

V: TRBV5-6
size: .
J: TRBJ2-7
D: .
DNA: TGTGCCAGCAGCCTACAGCCCTACGAGCAGTACTTC
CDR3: CASSLQPYEQYF

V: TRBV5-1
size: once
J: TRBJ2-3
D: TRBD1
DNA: TGCGCCAGCAGCCCCTACAGGGGATGGGCAGATACGCAGTATTTT
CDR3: CASSPYRGWADTQYF

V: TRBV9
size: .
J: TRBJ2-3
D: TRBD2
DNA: TGTGCCAGCCAGGGACTAGCGGGAGTTCAAGATACGCAGTATTTT
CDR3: CASQGLAGVQDTQYF

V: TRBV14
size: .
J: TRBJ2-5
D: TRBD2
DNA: TGTGCCAGCAGCGCGGGGACTAGCGGGGCGGAGACCCAGTACTTC
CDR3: CASSAGTSGAETQYF

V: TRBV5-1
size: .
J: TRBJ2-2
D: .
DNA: TGCGCCAGCAGGGCAGGCACTGACACCGGGGAGCTGTTTTTT
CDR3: CASRAGTDTGELFF

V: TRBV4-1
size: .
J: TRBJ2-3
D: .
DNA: TGCGCCAGCAGCCTCTCTCCAGGGGCTAGCACAGATACGCAGTATTTT
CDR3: CASSLSPGASTDTQYF

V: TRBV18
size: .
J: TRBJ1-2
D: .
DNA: TGTGCCAGCTCACTTATACCGGTCCGACAGGACTATGGCTACACCTTC
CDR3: CASSLIPVRQDYGYTF

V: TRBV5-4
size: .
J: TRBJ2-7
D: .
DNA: TGTGCCAGCAGCTTGGCCGGACAGATCTACGAGCAGTACTTC
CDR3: CASSLAGQIYEQYF

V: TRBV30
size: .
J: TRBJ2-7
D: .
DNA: TGTGCCTGGAGTGCAGGGTACTACGAGCAGTACTTC
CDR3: CAWSAGYYEQYF

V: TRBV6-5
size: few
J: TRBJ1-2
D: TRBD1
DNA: TGTGCCAGCAGTTACTCCAGGGGACAGGGCCGTGGCTACACCTTC
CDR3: CASSYSRGQGRGYTF

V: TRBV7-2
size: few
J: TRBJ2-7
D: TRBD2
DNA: TGTGCCAGCAGCTTACGGGAGGAGTACGAGCAGTACTTC
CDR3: CASSLREEYEQYF

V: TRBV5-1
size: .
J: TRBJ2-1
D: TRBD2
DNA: TGCGCCAGCAGCCCTCGACTAGCGGGGGAAGGGAATGAGCAGTTCTTC
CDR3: CASSPRLAGEGNEQFF

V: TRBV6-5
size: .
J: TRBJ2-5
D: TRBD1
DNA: TGTGCCAGCAGTTACGGGACAGGGGTCGCCCGGACCCAGTACTTC
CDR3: CASSYGTGVARTQYF

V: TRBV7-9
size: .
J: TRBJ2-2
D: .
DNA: TGTGCCAGCAGCTTAGTCACGAACACCGGGGAGCTGTTTTTT
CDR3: CASSLVTNTGELFF

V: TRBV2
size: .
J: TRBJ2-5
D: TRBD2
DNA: TGTGCCAGCGGGGCGGGGGGGCTGGAGACCCAGTACTTC
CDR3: CASGAGGLETQYF

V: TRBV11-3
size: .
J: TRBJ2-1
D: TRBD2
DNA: TGTGCCAGCCGACGGACTAGCGATTACAATGAGCAGTTCTTC
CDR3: CASRRTSDYNEQFF

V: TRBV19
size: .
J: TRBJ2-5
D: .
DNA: TGTGCCAGTAGTATGTCCGGGACAACGCAAGAGACCCAGTACTTC
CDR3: CASSMSGTTQETQYF

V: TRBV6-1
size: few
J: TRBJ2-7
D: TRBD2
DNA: TGTGCCAGCAGTGAAACTAGCGTCGAGCAGTACTTC
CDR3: CASSETSVEQYF

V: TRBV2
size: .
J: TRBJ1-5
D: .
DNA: TGTGCCAGCTCGATCCAGAGAGGACAGCCCCAGCATTTT
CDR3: CASSIQRGQPQHF

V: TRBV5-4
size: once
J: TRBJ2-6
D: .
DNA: TGTGCCAGCAGCTCCAGGGGATCTGGGGCCAACGTCCTGACTTTC
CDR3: CASSSRGSGANVLTF

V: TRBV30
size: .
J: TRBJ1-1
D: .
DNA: TGTGCCTGGAGTGTAAGTGGCGGGGCCTCTGAAGCTTTCTTT
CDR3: CAWSVSGGASEAFF

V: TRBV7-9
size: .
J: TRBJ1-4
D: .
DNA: TGTGCCAGCAGCTCGGGGGTGGAAAAACTGTTTTTT
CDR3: CASSSGVEKLFF

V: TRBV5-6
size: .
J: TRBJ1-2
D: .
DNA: TGTGCCAGCAGCTTGACGCAGGGACACGGCTACACCTTC
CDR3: CASSLTQGHGYTF

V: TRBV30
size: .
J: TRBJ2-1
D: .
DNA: TGTGCCTGGAGCCAAGAGTGGGCGCAGTTCTTC
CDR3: CAWSQEWAQFF

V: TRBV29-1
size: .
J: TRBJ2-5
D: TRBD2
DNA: TGCAGCGTAAATAGCGGGGTAGTCGAGACCCAGTACTTC
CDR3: CSVNSGVVETQYF

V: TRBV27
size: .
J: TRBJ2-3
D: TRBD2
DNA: TGTGCCAGCCACGAGACTAGCGGGGGAATAGATACGCAGTATTTT
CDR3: CASHETSGGIDTQYF

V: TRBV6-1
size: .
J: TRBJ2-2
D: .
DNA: TGTGCCAGCAGGGACACAAACACCGGGGAGCTGTTTTTT
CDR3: CASRDTNTGELFF

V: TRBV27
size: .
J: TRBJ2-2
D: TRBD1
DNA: TGTGCCAGCAGTTGGGGGACAGGGAACACCGGGGAGCTGTTTTTT
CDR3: CASSWGTGNTGELFF

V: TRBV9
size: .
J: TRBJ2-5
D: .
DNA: TGTGCCAGCAGCGATGGGGGGAAGGGGCAAGAGACCCAGTACTTC
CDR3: CASSDGGKGQETQYF

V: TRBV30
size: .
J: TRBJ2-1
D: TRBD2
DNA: TGTGCCTGGAACCCGCGGGGACTAGGGGCTCGAAGGAAGTTCTTC
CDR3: CAWNPRGLGARRKFF